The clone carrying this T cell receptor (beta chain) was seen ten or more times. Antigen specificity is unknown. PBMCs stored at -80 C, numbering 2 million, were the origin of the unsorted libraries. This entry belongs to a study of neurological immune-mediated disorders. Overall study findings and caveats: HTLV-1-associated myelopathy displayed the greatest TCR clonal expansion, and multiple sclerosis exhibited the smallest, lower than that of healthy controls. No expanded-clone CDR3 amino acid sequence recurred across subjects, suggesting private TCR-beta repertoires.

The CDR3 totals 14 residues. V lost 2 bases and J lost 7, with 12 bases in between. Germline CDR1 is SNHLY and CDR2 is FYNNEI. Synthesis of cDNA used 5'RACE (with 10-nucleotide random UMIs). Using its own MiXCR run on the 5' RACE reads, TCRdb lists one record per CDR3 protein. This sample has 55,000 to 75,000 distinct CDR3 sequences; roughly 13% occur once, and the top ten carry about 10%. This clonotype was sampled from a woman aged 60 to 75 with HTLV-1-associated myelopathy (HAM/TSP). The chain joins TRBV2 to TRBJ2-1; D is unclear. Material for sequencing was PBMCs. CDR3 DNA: TGTGCCAGCAGTGAAAGTCGGTCATCTAATGAGCAGTTCTTC. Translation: CASSESRSSNEQFF.